This T cell receptor beta chain was captured in a study of T cell responses to AZD1222 COVID-19 vaccine. Overall study findings and caveats: Females made up more of the donors, who were largely white British, and clonal diversity may have come out too low.

TCRdb's copy holds only in-frame clones and misses some; the assay was immunoSEQ multiplex PCR. The profile shows some 180,000 clones, roughly 92% of them singletons. On this clone itself: Its antigen remains unknown.

This clonotype was obtained from an adult in good health. This specimen consisted of peripheral blood, obtained on day 0 of AZD1222 vaccination.

This chain's CDR3 is CASSLASGTVPYEQYF. The CDR3 DNA reads TGTGCCAGCAGTTTAGCTAGTGGGACAGTCCCCTACGAGCAGTACTTC. J is TRBJ2-7 and V is TRBV6-5; 7 bases fit TRBD1. After removal of 4 bases from V and 2 bases from J, the junction contained 11 bases not matched to a gene. This CDR3 has 16 residues. Germline CDR1 MNHEY, CDR2 SVGAGI.